This passage covers 2 T cell receptor beta chains from one sample sequenced in a study of blood T cell repertoires in COVID-19. Clones were sequenced by immunoSEQ multiplex PCR, and TCRdb holds only the in-frame ones, with some missing. The sample comprises roughly 240,000 clones, approximately 86% of which are singletons, and around 1.5% rests with the top ten. The sequenced sample consisted of peripheral blood. The source of these receptors is a woman aged 55-70 years who had recovered from COVID-19.

The rearrangement links TRBV11-1 to TRBJ2-6; D possibly corresponds to TRBD1 (5 bases). Germline V gene lookup returns CDR1 SGHAT and CDR2 FQDESV (reference sequence). With 4 bases removed from V and 2 bases from J, the gap between germline ends came to 12 bases. CDR3 length: 16 amino acids. The CDR3 spells CASSSSRVAGANVLTF. DNA of the CDR3: TGTGCCAGCAGCTCCTCCAGGGTAGCTGGGGCCAACGTCCTGACTTTC.

This clone appeared a single time. The V call is TRBV7-9, the J call TRBJ2-2; 8 bases align to TRBD2. Germline V gene data show CDR1 as SEHNR and CDR2 as FQNEAQ (reference sequence). V shed 1 base, J shed 4 bases, and the junction held 2 bases outside the gene matches. The CDR3 sequence is 15 residues long. The CDR3 bases are TGTGCCAGCAGCTTAGAACTAGCGGTCACCGGGGAGCTGTTTTTT. Its protein product is CASSLELAVTGELFF. Based on the CDR3 plus reference TRBV7-9 and TRBJ2-2, the full variable domain is DTGVSQNPRHKITKRGQNVTFRCDPISEHNRLYWYRQTLGQGPEFLTYFQNEAQLEKSRLLSDRFSAERPKGSFSTLEIQRTEQGDSAMYLCASSLELAVTGELFFGEGSRLTVL.